This is a list of T cell receptor beta chains from one sample in a study of T-cell reconstitution after alpha-beta-depleted transplantation in children. MiXCR, run by TCRdb on the PCR reads, gives a single entry per CDR3 protein. The sample holds some 640,000 distinct CDR3 sequences, over 15% seen once. The sample here was PBMCs from the stem cell graft donor, taken from the stem cell graft. Source of these receptors: a human donor who donated a stem cell graft to a child with acute myeloid leukemia. The conserved cysteine and the conserved F or W are not part of the CDR3 here.

>TRBV6-4|TRBJ2-1
ASSDETGVSNEQF
>TRBV9|TRBJ2-1
ASSARTGGAYNEQF
>TRBV20-1|TRBJ1-2
SADDRGYRYGYT
>TRBV7-9|TRBJ1-1
ASSLAPEAF
>TRBV6-2/TRBV6-3|TRBJ2-2
ASSLLAGITGELF
>TRBV20-1|TRBJ1-4
SARPPRQGTTNEKLF
>TRBV9|TRBJ2-7
ASSVATTGSSYEQY
>TRBV7-9|TRBJ1-2
ASRPPRDRGLYGYT
>TRBV30|TRBJ2-1
AWSNGGLNSYNEQF
>TRBV7-2|TRBJ1-1
ASGFPSDRGEAF
>TRBV7-9|TRBJ1-1
ASSPKAGGFTEAF
>TRBV20-1|TRBJ1-2
SARATADYGYT
>TRBV2|TRBJ2-5
ASSEAETQY
>TRBV4-2|TRBJ1-3
ASSQEGALAGSGNTIY
>TRBV12-3/TRBV12-4|TRBJ2-3
ASSPWTEALTSTDTQY
>TRBV2|TRBJ2-5
ASSDLTEETQY
>TRBV20-1|TRBJ2-1
SARDRVLAGKTYNEQF
>TRBV5-5|TRBJ1-5
ASSLDFSRSNQPQH
>TRBV11-2|TRBJ2-1
ASSLTGGLHEQF
>TRBV20-1|TRBJ2-1
SATPNEQF
>TRBV11-2|TRBJ2-3
ASRGEQGPPDTQY
>TRBV7-6|TRBJ1-1
ASSPSLRQGEAF
>TRBV29-1|TRBJ1-1
SVSGRGGFEAF
>TRBV10-3|TRBJ2-1
AISESKGPSSYNEQF
>TRBV12-3/TRBV12-4|TRBJ1-2
ASSLEGTVEYGYT
>TRBV9|TRBJ2-3
ASSVLGSAAGTDTQY
>TRBV20-1|TRBJ2-5
SARNRGSRETQY
>TRBV28|TRBJ1-2
ASSLFRGGYT
>TRBV20-1|TRBJ1-1
SARGMTGLNTEAF
>TRBV12-3/TRBV12-4|TRBJ1-5
ASGGGTGDQPQH
>TRBV20-1|TRBJ1-1
SAPLRGIVDTEAF
>TRBV6-5|TRBJ1-1
ASSYSGQQNTEAF
>TRBV12-3/TRBV12-4|TRBJ1-5
ASSLNREPNQPQH
>TRBV2|TRBJ1-1
ASSESPEAF
>TRBV24-1|TRBJ2-7
ATSDSESSYEQY
>TRBV20-1|TRBJ1-2
SARDFSTEGNYGYT
>TRBV7-9|TRBJ2-3
ASSPVLGEADTQY
>TRBV5-6|TRBJ1-1
ASSLGDSKKAF
>TRBV29-1|TRBJ2-3
SVEETGDTQY
>TRBV20-1|TRBJ1-2
SASGRFDGYT
>TRBV12-3/TRBV12-4|TRBJ1-5
ASSPSAGGEQPQH
>TRBV4-2|TRBJ1-5
ASSQGGDRGLPQH
>TRBV7-2|TRBJ1-1
ASSFDARGNTEAF
>TRBV7-9|TRBJ2-3
ASSPGQITDTQY
>TRBV27|TRBJ1-5
ASSFGGLAPQH
>TRBV12-3/TRBV12-4|TRBJ2-1
ASSFGREGF
>TRBV5-5|TRBJ2-2
ASSLTRQNTGELF
>TRBV19|TRBJ1-2
ASSQGQGNGYT
>TRBV3-1|TRBJ2-5
ASSPPTRKETQY
>TRBV4-3|TRBJ1-1
ASSQSLDTEAF
>TRBV12-3/TRBV12-4|TRBJ1-5
ASSATGTAQDQPQH
>TRBV20-1|TRBJ1-4
CARDRLGATNEKLF
>TRBV20-1|TRBJ2-5
SASKRTREETQY
>TRBV20-1|TRBJ2-5
SANVPGQQETQY
>TRBV7-8|TRBJ2-7
ASSLRFGLASTDSSYEQY
>TRBV4-3|TRBJ1-2
ASSQERETGVNGYT
>TRBV5-1|TRBJ1-3
ASSFNGNTIY